Presented here are 14 T cell receptor beta chains from one specimen sequenced in a study of blood T cell repertoires in COVID-19. TCRdb's copy holds only in-frame clones and misses some; the assay was immunoSEQ multiplex PCR. The table lists roughly 300,000 clones, 75% to 95% of them singletons. Sequencing used PBMCs or T cells enriched from blood (not recorded which). Source of these receptors: a woman aged 30 to 39 who had recovered from COVID-19.

The chain has TRBV28 and TRBJ1-1; no firm D call. V was clipped by 6 bases and J by 10 bases, with 18 bases between them. The CDR3 runs to 13 residues. CDR1 is MDHEN, CDR2 SYDVKM, per germline. CDR3 in DNA: TGTGCCAGCAGCCCGATCAGTGGTTATCGAGCTTTCTTT. As protein: CASSPISGYRAFF.

This rearrangement joins TRBV6-6 to TRBJ1-6; TRBD1 is a possible D gene (6 bases). CDR3 length equals 17 residues. Germline V lookup: CDR1 MNHNY, CDR2 SVGAGI (reference sequence). V lost 5 bases and J lost 4, with 18 bases in between. CDR3 protein: CASSPHGATGYNSPLHF. CDR3 bases: TGTGCCAGCAGTCCCCACGGAGCTACAGGGTATAATTCACCCCTCCACTTT.

This rearrangement joins TRBV28 to TRBJ1-5, with a tentative D call TRBD1 (6 bases). The CDR3 runs to 17 residues. The germline V gene encodes CDR1 MDHEN and CDR2 SYDVKM. V lost 1 base and J lost 0, with 13 bases in between. Here the CDR3 DNA reads TGTGCCAGCAGTTTATTGGGGGGGGCAGTTAGCAATCAGCCCCAGCATTTT. Encoded protein: CASSLLGGAVSNQPQHF.

The V and J genes are TRBV7-8 and TRBJ2-7; D perhaps matches TRBD2 (5 bases). Trimming removed 1 base at V and 7 bases at J, with 20 bases between. CDR3 length: 16 amino acids. Germline CDR1 is SGHVS and CDR2 is FQNEAQ. DNA for the CDR3: TGTGCCAGCAGCTTAGGGACTCCTGCCAGAACGCGGGAGCAGTACTTC. It codes for CASSLGTPARTREQYF.

V is TRBV19 and J is TRBJ1-1, with 7 positions matching TRBD1. Germline V lookup: CDR1 LNHDA, CDR2 SQIVND (reference sequence). The CDR3 contains 16 residues. V shed 4 bases, J shed 5 bases, and the junction held 13 bases outside the gene matches. The CDR3 DNA reads as TGTGCCAGTAGTAATCGACAGGGATGGAAAGATACTGAAGCTTTCTTT. Protein: CASSNRQGWKDTEAFF.

This chain connects TRBV28 to TRBJ1-5, with TRBD1 matching 8 bases. CDR3 size: 14 residues. Germline-derived CDR1 and CDR2 are MDHEN and SYDVKM. V lost 4 bases and J lost 4; bases outside the gene matches: 3. CDR3 loop: CASSWTGLNQPQHF. The CDR3 DNA follows: TGTGCCAGCAGTTGGACAGGGCTTAATCAGCCCCAGCATTTT.

The chain combines TRBV30 with TRBJ1-2; D is uncertain. This CDR3 comprises 13 residues. The V end was cut by 1 base, the J end by 6 bases, with 12 bases between. Looked up from germline, CDR1 is GTSNPN and CDR2 is SVGIG (reference sequence). CDR3 residues: CAWSGTSINGYTF. The DNA for the CDR3 is TGTGCCTGGAGTGGGACTTCCATCAATGGCTACACCTTC.

CDR3 amino acids: CASSQEGRLNEQFF. The DNA for the CDR3 is TGTGCCAGCAGCCAAGAGGGCAGGCTAAATGAGCAGTTCTTC. The V call is TRBV4-2, the J call TRBJ2-1; D is ambiguous. The CDR3 totals 14 residues. Germline CDR1 is LGHNA and CDR2 is YNFKEQ. Trimming took 0 bases from V and 7 from J, leaving 10 bases between them.

The J gene is TRBJ1-2, the V gene TRBV6-5; D gene uncertain. The CDR3 covers 13 residues. Trimming left V 5 bases short and J 1 base short, with 8 bases between. In germline, CDR1 is MNHEY, CDR2 SVGAGI. CDR3 sequence reads: CASSTDFNYGYTF. The CDR3 nucleotides read TGTGCCAGCAGTACTGATTTTAACTATGGCTACACCTTC.

This chain joins TRBV6-1 and TRBJ2-7, with TRBD1 matching over 9 bases. This CDR3 is 15 amino acids long. CDR1 MNHNS and CDR2 SASEGT come from the germline V gene. The ends lost 1 base at V and 2 bases at J; junction bases unmatched: 3. Written as DNA, the CDR3 is TGTGCCAGCAGTGAAGTTTGGACAGGGGCCTACGAGCAGTACTTC. Translating it yields CASSEVWTGAYEQYF.

The chain couples TRBV6-5 to TRBJ1-1; 7 positions agree with TRBD1. The germline CDR1 and CDR2 sequences are MNHEY and SVGAGI. V was pared by 4 bases and J by 7 bases, with 3 bases of the junction left unmatched. CDR3 size: 12 residues. This CDR3 is CASSFTGDEAFF. As DNA, the CDR3 is TGTGCCAGCAGTTTTACAGGGGATGAAGCTTTCTTT.

The chain carries TRBV27 and TRBJ2-7; D gene unclear. The CDR3 totals 15 residues. V was cut by 6 bases and J by 4 bases, with 19 bases left in between. Per germline, CDR1 MNHEY and CDR2 SMNVEV (reference sequence). The CDR3 DNA reads as TGTGCCAGCAGGCGGATCGTAGCCTTTGATTACGAGCAGTACTTC. This translates into CASRRIVAFDYEQYF.

Only a few counts were recorded for this clone. The rearrangement uses TRBV9 and TRBJ2-5; 9 positions agree with TRBD1. Germline CDR1 and CDR2: SGDLS and YYNGEE. The CDR3 is 14 amino acids. Trimming removed 4 bases from V and 2 bases from J; junction bases left unmatched: 3. The DNA of the CDR3 is TGTGCCAGCAGCACCGGACAGGGGCAAGAGACCCAGTACTTC. This gives the protein CASSTGQGQETQYF.

The rearrangement joins TRBV30 to TRBJ2-3; D possibly corresponds to TRBD2 (5 bases). This CDR3 is 14 amino acids long. Germline V gene data show CDR1 as GTSNPN and CDR2 as SVGIG (reference sequence). Between the trimmed V and J ends, which lost 4 bases and 0 bases, there was a span of 11 bases. CDR3 region: CAWNLGGSTDTQYF. CDR3 DNA sequence: TGTGCCTGGAACCTGGGCGGGAGCACAGATACGCAGTATTTT.